This T cell receptor (beta chain) emerged from a study of untreated major depressive disorder. Using immunoSEQ multiplex PCR, the repertoire was profiled, and TCRdb retains in-frame clones only, with some absent. The table records 15,000 to 20,000 clones, over 75% of them present only once. V was pared by 0 bases and J by 2 bases, with 2 bases between. The germline CDR1 and CDR2 sequences are MNHNS and SASEGT. This CDR3 is built from 12 residues. About 95% CD4+ purity was typical by flow cytometry. The genes are TRBV6-1 and TRBJ2-7; D call uncertain. Specimen: CD4+ T cells from PBMCs. The receptor's source is a woman in her thirties in good health. The DNA for the CDR3 is TGTGCCAGCAGTGAAGCGGCCTACGAGCAGTACTTC. It yields the protein CASSEAAYEQYF.